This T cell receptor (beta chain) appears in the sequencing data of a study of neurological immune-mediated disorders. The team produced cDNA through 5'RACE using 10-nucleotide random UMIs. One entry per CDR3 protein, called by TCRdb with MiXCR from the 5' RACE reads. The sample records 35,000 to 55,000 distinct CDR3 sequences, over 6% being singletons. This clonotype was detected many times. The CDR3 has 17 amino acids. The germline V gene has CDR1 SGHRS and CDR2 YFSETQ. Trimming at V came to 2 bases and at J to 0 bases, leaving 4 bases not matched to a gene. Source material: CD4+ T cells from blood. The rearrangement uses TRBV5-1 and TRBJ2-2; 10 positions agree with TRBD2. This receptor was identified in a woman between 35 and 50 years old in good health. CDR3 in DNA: TGCGCCAGCAGCTTCTCTAGCGGGGGATCGAACACCGGGGAGCTGTTTTTT. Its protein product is CASSFSSGGSNTGELFF.